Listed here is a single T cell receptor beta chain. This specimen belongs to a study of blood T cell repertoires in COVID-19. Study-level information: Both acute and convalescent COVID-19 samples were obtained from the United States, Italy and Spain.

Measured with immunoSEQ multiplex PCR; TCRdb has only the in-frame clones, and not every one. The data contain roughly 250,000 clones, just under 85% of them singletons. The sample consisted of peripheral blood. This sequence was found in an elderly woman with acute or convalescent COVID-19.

The CDR3 DNA sequence: TGTGCCACAAAGCCGGACCGAGCAGGGTCCGGGGAGCTGTTTTTT. Translation: CATKPDRAGSGELFF. The chain couples TRBV6-5 to TRBJ2-2; possibly TRBD1 for D (5 bases). Germline V gene data show CDR1 as MNHEY and CDR2 as SVGAGI. Trimming shortened V by 10 bases and J by 6 bases, and 21 bases separated the two germline ends. The CDR3 extends over 15 amino acids.